This note documents a single T cell receptor (beta chain) sequence. These data come from a study of blood T cell repertoires in COVID-19. CDR1 is LGHDT and CDR2 is YNNKEL in the germline V gene (reference sequence). Trimming shortened V by 1 base and J by 10 bases, and 12 bases separated the two germline ends. The CDR3 loop spans 13 amino acids. The data were produced by immunoSEQ multiplex PCR, yet TCRdb's version contains in-frame clones alone and is incomplete. The data hold about 65,000 clones, with more than 80% observed a single time. Sequencing was done on a sample of peripheral blood. The chain joins TRBV3-1 (or the pseudogene TRBV3-2) to TRBJ2-3; D might be TRBD2 (6 bases). This clonotype was obtained from a man of 80 years or more with acute or convalescent COVID-19. The CDR3 protein is CASSQGPGDPQYF. The CDR3 DNA reads as TGTGCCAGCAGCCAAGGACCGGGGGATCCGCAGTATTTT.